This T cell receptor (beta chain) was found in a study of T cell clonality in common variable immunodeficiency. Whole-study results and caveats: Compared with controls, CVID subjects had fewer shared TCRbeta clones. Patient heterogeneity in the CVID cohort limited correlations between repertoire features and clinical complications. In common variable immunodeficiency, TCR beta chains reportedly carried fewer deletions and N-nucleotide insertions.

This clone was recorded a few times. Antigen: not known. The CDR3 goes on 3 residues after the read ends, and that part is filled in from the germline J gene. Using immunoSEQ multiplex PCR, the repertoire was profiled, and TCRdb retains in-frame clones only, with some absent. Altogether fewer than 25,000 clones were found in the sample, and no singletons occur. Both groups were predominantly of Caucasian heritage. Each donor provided roughly 5 to 8 ml of heparinized whole blood. Germline V gives CDR1 SGHRS, CDR2 YFSETQ. This CDR3 region has 15 residues. V was pared by 0 bases and J by 7 bases, with 11 bases between.

The rearrangement joins TRBV5-1 to TRBJ1-6; D gene uncertain. The sample taken for sequencing was peripheral blood mononuclear cells. This sequence originates from a human donor with common variable immunodeficiency. The CDR3 protein is CASSLDTGSNSPLHF. CDR3 DNA, as far as it was read: TGCGCCAGCAGCTTGGATACGGGTTCGAATTCACCC.